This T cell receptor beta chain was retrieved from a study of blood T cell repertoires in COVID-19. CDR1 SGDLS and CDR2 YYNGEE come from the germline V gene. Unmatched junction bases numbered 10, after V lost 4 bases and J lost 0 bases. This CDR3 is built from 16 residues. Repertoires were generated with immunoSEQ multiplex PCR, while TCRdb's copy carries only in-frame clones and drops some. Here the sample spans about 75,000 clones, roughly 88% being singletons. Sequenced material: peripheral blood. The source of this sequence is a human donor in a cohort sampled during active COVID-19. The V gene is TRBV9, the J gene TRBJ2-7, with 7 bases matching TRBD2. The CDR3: CASSPHEGGSSYEQYF. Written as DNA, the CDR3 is TGTGCCAGCAGCCCCCATGAGGGAGGGAGCTCCTACGAGCAGTACTTC.